The T cell receptor beta chain described here comes from a study of blood T cells in healthy people across ages. This clonotype showed up just a few times. A much larger clone lies a single base off, so this may be a read error. PCR was performed a second time for about 6 to 11 cycles using a sample-barcoded 5' primer and a J-beta primer mix. TCRdb re-derived calls from the 5' RACE reads in MiXCR, one entry per CDR3 protein. This sample carries 980,000 or so distinct CDR3 sequences, roughly 43% of them seen once, and the ten largest clones take roughly 13%. V lost 3 bases, J lost 8 bases, and 7 bases stayed unmatched. CDR3 size: 15 residues. Germline values: CDR1 SGHTA, CDR2 FQGNSA.

The V call is TRBV7-2, the J call TRBJ2-3; 11 nucleotides match TRBD2. The sequence was collected from a man aged 30 to 39 in good health. The specimen was blood. The CDR3 loop is CASSFLAGGPGTQYF. The DNA of the CDR3 is TGTGCCAGCAGCTTCTTAGCGGGGGGGCCAGGTACGCAGTATTTT.